This T cell receptor (beta chain) appears in the sequencing data of a study of cytomegalovirus exposure and HLA in healthy donors. CDR3 length: 16 amino acids. V dropped 5 bases and J dropped 0 bases, with 17 bases sitting between them. CDR1 and CDR2 (germline): SGHNT, YENEEA. PCR primers comprised 60 Vbeta and 13 Jbeta primers. Produced via immunoSEQ multiplex PCR; TCRdb's table is partial and in-frame only. The sample lists roughly 150,000 clones, roughly 67% occurring once. The sample taken for sequencing was PBMCs. The origin of this receptor is a woman aged 18-29 years in good health and CMV-seropositive. The chain has TRBV11-3 and TRBJ2-7; the D is unclear. Here the CDR3 reads CASSRGYASSSYEQYF. In DNA, the CDR3 is TGTGCCAGCAGCCGAGGCTACGCTTCGAGCTCCTACGAGCAGTACTTC. The whole variable domain, remainder taken from reference TRBV11-3 and TRBJ2-7, is EAGVVQSPRYKIIEKKQPVAFWCNPISGHNTLYWYLQNLGQGPELLIRYENEEAVDDSQLPKDRFSAERLKGVDSTLKIQPAELGDSAVYLCASSRGYASSSYEQYFGPGTRLTVT.